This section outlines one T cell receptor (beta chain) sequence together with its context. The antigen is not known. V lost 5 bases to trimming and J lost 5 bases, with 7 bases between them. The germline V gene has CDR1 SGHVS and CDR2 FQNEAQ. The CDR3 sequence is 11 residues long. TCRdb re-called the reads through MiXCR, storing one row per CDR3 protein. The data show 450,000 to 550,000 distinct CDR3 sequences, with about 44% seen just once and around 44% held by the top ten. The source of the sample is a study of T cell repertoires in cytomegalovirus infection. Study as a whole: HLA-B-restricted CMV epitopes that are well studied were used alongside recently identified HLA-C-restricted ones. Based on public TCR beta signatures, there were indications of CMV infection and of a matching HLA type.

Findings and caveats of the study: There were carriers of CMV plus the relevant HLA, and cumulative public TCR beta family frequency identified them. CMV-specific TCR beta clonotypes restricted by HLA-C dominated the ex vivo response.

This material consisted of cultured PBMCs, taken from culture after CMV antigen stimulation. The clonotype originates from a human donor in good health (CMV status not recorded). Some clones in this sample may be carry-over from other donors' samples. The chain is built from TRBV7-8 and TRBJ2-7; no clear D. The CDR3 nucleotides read TGTGCCAGCAGCATTCGGGACGAGCAGTACTTC. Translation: CASSIRDEQYF.